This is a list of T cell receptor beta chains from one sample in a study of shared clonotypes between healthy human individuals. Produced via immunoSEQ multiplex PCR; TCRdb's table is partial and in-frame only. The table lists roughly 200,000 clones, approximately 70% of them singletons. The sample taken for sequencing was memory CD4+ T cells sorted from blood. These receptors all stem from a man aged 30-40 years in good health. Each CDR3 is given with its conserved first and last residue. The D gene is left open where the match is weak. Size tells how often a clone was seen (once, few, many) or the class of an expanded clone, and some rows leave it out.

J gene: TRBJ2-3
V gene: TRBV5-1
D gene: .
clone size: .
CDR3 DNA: TGCGCCAGCAGCCCCTCGCGGGCCGATACAGATACGCAGTATTTT
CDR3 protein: CASSPSRADTDTQYF

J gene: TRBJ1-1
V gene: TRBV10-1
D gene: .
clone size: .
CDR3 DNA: TGCGCCAGCAGTGAAGGAGGATTGAACACTGAAGCTTTCTTT
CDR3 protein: CASSEGGLNTEAFF

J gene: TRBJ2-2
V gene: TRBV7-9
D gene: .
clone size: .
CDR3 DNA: TGTGCCAGCAGCCCCGAGGGATACACCGGGGAGCTGTTTTTT
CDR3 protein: CASSPEGYTGELFF

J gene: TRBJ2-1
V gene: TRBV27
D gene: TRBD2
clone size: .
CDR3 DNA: TGTGCCAGCAGTTTACGGGAGGGGTACAATGAGCAGTTCTTC
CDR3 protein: CASSLREGYNEQFF

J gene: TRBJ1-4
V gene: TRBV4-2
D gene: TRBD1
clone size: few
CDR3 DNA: TGTGCCAGCAGCCAAGATTGGGCAGGGGGTAACGAAAAACTGTTTTTT
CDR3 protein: CASSQDWAGGNEKLFF

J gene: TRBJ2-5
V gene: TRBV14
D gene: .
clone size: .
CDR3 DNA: TGTGCCAGCAGCCAAGGTTACGTCCGGGGAGAGACCCAGTACTTC
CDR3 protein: CASSQGYVRGETQYF

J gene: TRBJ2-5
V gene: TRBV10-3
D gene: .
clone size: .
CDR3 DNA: TGTGCCATCAGGGGGCTGGGGGAGGAGACCCAGTACTTC
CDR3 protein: CAIRGLGEETQYF

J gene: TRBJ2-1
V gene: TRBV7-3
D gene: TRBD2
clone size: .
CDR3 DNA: TGTGCCAGCAGCCCACGACCTAGGCTAGCGGGAGGTGATGAGCAGTTCTTC
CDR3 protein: CASSPRPRLAGGDEQFF

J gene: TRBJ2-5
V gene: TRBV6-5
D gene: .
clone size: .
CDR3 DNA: TGTGCCAGCAGTTACTCAAGACCAGGGAAAGAGACCCAGTACTTC
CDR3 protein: CASSYSRPGKETQYF

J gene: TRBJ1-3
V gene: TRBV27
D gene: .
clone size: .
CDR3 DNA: TGTGCCAGCAGTTTATTTCCGGAACCAAGGCCTGGAAACACCATATATTTT
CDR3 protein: CASSLFPEPRPGNTIYF

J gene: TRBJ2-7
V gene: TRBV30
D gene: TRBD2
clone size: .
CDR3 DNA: TGTGCCTGGGGGACTAGCGGCTACGAGCAGTACTTC
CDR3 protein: CAWGTSGYEQYF

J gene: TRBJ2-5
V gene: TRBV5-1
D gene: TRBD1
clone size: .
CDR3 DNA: TGCGCCAGCAGCTTCGACAGGGTTCAAAAGACCCAGTACTTC
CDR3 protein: CASSFDRVQKTQYF

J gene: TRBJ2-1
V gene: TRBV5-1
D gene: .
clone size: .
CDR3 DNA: TGCGCCAGCGGCGTACTAGCCGGCTCCTACAATGAGCAGTTCTTC
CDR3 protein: CASGVLAGSYNEQFF

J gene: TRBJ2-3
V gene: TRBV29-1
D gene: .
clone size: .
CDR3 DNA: TGCAGCGTGGGTCCAAGCGCGGATACGCAGTATTTT
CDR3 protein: CSVGPSADTQYF

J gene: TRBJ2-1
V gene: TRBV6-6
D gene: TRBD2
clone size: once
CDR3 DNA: TGTGCCAGCACTTGGATAAGCGGGATGGTGCAGTTCTTC
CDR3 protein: CASTWISGMVQFF

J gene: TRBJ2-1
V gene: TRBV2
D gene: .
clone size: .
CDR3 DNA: TGTGCCAGCGCCCCCTACAATGAGCAGTTCTTC
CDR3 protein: CASAPYNEQFF

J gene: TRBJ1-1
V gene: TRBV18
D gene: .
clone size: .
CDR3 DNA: TGTGCCAGCTCACCAACAAGGGAAACTGAAGCTTTCTTT
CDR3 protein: CASSPTRETEAFF

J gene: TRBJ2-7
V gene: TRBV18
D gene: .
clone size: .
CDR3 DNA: TGTGCCAGCTCACCACCTCGCAACTACTACGAGCAGTACTTC
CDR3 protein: CASSPPRNYYEQYF

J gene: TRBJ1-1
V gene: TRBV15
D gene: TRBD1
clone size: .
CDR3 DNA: TGTGCCACCAAGCGGGACAGGGCCGCTGAAGCTTTCTTT
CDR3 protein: CATKRDRAAEAFF

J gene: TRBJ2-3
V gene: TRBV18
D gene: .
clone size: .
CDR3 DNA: TGTGCCAGCTCACCACCGGGCACAGATACGCAGTATTTT
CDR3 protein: CASSPPGTDTQYF

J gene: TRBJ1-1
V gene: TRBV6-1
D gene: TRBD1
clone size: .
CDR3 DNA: TGTGCCAGCGGTGACAGGGGGCTCCAAGCTTTCTTT
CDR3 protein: CASGDRGLQAFF

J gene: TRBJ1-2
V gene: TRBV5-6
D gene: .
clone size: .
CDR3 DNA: TGTGCCAGCAGCCGGACCATGGCTGGCTACACCTTC
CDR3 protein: CASSRTMAGYTF

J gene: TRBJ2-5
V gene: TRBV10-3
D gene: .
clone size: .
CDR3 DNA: TGTGCCACCCGCGAGGCGCCAGAGACCCAGTACTTC
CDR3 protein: CATREAPETQYF

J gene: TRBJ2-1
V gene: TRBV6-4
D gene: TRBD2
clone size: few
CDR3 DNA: TGTGCCAGCAGTGCCTCGGGACTAGCGGGGAGACACAATGAGCAGTTCTTC
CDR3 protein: CASSASGLAGRHNEQFF

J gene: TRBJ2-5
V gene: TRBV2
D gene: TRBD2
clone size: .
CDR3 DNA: TGTGCCAGCGATAGCGGGTGGGAGACCCAGTACTTC
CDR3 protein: CASDSGWETQYF

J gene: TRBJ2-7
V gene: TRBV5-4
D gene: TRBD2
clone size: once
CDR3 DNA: TGTGCCAGCAGCCGTAGGACGGGAGGGGACTACGAGCAGTACTTC
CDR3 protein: CASSRRTGGDYEQYF

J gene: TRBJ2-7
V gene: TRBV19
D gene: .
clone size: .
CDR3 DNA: TGTGCCAGCCATCCAAGGTCGGGGAACCCCTACGAGCAGTACTTC
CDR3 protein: CASHPRSGNPYEQYF

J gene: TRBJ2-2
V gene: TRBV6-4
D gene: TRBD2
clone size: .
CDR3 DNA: TGTGCCAGCAGTGACGGGAGGGCCACCGGGGAGCTGTTTTTT
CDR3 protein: CASSDGRATGELFF

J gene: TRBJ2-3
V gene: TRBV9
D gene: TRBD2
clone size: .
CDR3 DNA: TGTGCCAGCAGCCCTCAGACTAGCGGCACAGATACGCAGTATTTT
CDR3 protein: CASSPQTSGTDTQYF

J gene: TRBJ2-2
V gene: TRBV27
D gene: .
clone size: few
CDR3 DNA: TGTGCCAGCAGTTTATTAACAGGGCGGGTCGGCGGGGAGCTGTTTTTT
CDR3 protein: CASSLLTGRVGGELFF

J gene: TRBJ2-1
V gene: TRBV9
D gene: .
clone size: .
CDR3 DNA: TGTGCCAGCAGCGTAGACCCCTCCCGGGGGGAGCAGTTCTTC
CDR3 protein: CASSVDPSRGEQFF

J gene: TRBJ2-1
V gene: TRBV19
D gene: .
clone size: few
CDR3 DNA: TGTGCCAGTAGTAGAGGGAGTTACAATGAGCAGTTCTTC
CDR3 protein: CASSRGSYNEQFF